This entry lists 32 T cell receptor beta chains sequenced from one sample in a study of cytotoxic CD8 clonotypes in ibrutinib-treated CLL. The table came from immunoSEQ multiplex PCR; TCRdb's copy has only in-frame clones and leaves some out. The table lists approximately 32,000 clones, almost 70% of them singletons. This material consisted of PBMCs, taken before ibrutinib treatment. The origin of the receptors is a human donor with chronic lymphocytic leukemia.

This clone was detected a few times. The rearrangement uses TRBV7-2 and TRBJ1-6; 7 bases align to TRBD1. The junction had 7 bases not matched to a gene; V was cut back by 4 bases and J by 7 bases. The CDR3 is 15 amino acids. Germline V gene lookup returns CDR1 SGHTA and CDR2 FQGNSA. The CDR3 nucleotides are TGTGCCAGCAGCTCTCGACAGGGTAAAAATTCACCCCTCCACTTT. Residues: CASSSRQGKNSPLHF.

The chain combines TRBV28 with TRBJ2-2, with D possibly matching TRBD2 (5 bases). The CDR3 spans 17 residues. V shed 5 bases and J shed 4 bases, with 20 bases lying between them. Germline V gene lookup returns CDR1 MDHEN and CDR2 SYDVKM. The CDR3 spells CASSPHPLALGTGELFF. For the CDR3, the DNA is TGTGCCAGCAGTCCCCACCCCCTAGCTTTGGGCACCGGGGAGCTGTTTTTT.

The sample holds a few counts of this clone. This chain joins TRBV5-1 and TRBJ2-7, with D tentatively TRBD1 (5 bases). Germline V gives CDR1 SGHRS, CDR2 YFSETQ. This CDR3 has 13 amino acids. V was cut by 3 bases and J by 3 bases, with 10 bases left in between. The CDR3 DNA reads TGCGCCAGCAGCTCTGACACAGGCTACGAGCAGTACTTC. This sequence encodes CASSSDTGYEQYF. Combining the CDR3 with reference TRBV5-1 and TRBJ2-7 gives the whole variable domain KAGVTQTPRYLIKTRGQQVTLSCSPISGHRSVSWYQQTPGQGLQFLFEYFSETQRNKGNFPGRFSGRQFSNSRSEMNVSTLELGDSALYLCASSSDTGYEQYFGPGTRLTVT.

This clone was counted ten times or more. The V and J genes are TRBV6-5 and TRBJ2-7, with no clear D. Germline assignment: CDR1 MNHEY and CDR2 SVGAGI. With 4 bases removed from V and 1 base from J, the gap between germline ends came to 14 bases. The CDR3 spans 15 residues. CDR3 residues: CASSLTGRGSYEQYF. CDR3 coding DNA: TGTGCCAGCAGTTTGACCGGACGCGGTTCCTACGAGCAGTACTTC.

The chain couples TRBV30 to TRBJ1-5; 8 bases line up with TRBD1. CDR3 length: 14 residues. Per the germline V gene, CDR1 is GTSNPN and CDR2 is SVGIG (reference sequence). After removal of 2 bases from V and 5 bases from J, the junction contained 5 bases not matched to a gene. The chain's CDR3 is CAWSLTGGHQPQHF. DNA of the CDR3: TGTGCCTGGAGTCTTACAGGGGGGCATCAGCCCCAGCATTTT. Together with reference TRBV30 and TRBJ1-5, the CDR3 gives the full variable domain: SQTIHQWPATLVQPVGSPLSLECTVEGTSNPNLYWYRQAAGRGLQLLFYSVGIGQISSEVPQNLSASRPQDRQFILSSKKLLLSDSGFYLCAWSLTGGHQPQHFGDGTRLSIL.

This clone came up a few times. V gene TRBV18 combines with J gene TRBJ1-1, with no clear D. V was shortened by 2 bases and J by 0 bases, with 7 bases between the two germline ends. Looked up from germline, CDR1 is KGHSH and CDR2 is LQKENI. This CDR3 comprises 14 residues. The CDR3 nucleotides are TGTGCCAGCTCACCAGAGACCCTGAACACTGAAGCTTTCTTT. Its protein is CASSPETLNTEAFF.

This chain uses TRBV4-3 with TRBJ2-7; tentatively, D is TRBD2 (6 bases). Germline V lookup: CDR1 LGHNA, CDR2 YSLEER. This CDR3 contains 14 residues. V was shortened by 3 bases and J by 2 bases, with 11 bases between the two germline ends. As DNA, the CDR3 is TGCGCCAGCAGCCAGCATCTAGCGACCTACGAGCAGTACTTC. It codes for CASSQHLATYEQYF.

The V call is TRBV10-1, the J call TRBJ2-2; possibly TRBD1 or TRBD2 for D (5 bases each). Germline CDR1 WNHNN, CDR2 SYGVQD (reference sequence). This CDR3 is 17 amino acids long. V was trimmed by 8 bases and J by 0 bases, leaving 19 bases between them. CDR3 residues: CASPYGGWATNTGELFF. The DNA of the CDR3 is TGCGCCAGCCCCTATGGGGGTTGGGCCACGAACACCGGGGAGCTGTTTTTT.

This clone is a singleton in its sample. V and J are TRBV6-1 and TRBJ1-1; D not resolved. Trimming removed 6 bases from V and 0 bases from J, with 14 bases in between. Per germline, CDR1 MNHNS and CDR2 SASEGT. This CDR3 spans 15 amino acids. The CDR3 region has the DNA TGTGCCAGCAGGATGGACGCAGGAATGAACACTGAAGCTTTCTTT. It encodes CASRMDAGMNTEAFF.

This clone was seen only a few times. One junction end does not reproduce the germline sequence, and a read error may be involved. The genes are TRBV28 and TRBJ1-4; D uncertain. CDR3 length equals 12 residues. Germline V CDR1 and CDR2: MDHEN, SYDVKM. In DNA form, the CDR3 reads TGTGCCAGCAGCCCCCAGTTTTCCCCACCCGCCTTT. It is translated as CASSPQFSPPAF.

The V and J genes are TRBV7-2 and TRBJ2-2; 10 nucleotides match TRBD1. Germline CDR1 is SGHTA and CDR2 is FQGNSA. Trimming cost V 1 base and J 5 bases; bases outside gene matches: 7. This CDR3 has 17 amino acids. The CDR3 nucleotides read TGTGCCAGCAGCTTAGGTGTGACAGGGGGCAATACCGGGGAGCTGTTTTTT. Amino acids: CASSLGVTGGNTGELFF.

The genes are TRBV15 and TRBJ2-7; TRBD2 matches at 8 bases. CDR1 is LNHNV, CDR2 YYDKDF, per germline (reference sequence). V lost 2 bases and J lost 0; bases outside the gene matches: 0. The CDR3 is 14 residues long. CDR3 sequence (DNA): TGTGCCACCAGCAGAAGCGGGAGCTCCTACGAGCAGTACTTC. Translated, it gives CATSRSGSSYEQYF.

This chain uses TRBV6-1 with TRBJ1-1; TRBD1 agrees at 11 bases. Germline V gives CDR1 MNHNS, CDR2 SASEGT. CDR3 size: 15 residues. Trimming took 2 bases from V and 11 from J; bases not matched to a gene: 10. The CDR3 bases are TGTGCCAGCAGTGAATTGGGGACAGGGGGGCTGGGTGCTTTCTTT. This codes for CASSELGTGGLGAFF.

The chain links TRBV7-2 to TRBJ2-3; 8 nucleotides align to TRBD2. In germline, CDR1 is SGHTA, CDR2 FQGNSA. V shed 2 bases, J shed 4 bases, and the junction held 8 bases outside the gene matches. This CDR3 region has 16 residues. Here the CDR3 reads CASSLLSSGSADTQYF. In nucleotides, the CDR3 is TGTGCCAGCAGCTTATTGTCCAGCGGGAGTGCAGATACGCAGTATTTT.

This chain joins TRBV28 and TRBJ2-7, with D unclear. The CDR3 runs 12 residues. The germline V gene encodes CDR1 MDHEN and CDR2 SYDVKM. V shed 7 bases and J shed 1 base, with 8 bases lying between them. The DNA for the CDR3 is TGTGCCAGCATGGGCGTATCCTACGAGCAGTACTTC. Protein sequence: CASMGVSYEQYF.

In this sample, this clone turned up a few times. CDR3 sequence (DNA): TGTGCCAGCAGCCCCGGGACAGGGGGCGCATATGGCTACACCTTC. Translation gives CASSPGTGGAYGYTF. V is TRBV5-6 and J is TRBJ1-2, with 12 bases matching TRBD1. The J segment lost 5 bases and the V segment lost 4 bases, leaving 6 bases of the junction unmatched. CDR3 length: 15 amino acids. CDR1 and CDR2 (germline): SGHDT, YYEEEE.

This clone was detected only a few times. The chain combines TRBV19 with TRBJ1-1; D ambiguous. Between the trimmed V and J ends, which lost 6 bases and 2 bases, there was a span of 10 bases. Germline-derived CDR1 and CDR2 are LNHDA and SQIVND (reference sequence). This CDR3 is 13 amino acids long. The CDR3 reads CASRAGINTEAFF. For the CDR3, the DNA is TGTGCCAGTAGGGCGGGGATTAACACTGAAGCTTTCTTT. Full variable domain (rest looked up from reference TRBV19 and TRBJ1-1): DGGITQSPKYLFRKEGQNVTLSCEQNLNHDAMYWYRQDPGQGLRLIYYSQIVNDFQKGDIAEGYSVSREKKESFPLTVTSAQKNPTAFYLCASRAGINTEAFFGQGTRLTVV.

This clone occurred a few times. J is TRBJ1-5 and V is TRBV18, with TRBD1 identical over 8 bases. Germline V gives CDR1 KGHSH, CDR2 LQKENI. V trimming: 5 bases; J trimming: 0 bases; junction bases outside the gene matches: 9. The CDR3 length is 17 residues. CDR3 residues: CASSAGGTAYSNQPQHF. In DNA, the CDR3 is TGTGCCAGCTCAGCAGGGGGCACGGCTTATAGCAATCAGCCCCAGCATTTT.

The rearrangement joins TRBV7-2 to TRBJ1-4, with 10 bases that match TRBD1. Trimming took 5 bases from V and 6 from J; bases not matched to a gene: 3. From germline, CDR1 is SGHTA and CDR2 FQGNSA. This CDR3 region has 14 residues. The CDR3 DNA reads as TGTGCCAGCAGCCGGGACAGGGGTGATGAAAAACTGTTTTTT. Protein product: CASSRDRGDEKLFF.

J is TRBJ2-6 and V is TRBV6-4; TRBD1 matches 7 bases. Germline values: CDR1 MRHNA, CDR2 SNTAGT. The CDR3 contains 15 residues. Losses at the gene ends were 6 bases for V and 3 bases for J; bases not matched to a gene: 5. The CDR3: CASSQDRVGANVLTF. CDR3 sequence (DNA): TGTGCCAGCAGCCAAGACAGGGTTGGGGCCAACGTCCTGACTTTC.

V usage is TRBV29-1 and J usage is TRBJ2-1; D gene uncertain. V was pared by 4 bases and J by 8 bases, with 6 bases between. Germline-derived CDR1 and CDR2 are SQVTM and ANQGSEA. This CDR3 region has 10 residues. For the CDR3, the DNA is TGCAGCGTTGGTGGGGATGAGCAGTTCTTC. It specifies CSVGGDEQFF.

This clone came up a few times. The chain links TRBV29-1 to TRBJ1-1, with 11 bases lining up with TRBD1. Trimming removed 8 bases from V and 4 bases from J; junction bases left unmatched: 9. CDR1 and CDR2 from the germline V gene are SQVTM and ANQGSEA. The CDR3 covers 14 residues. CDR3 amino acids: CSSVGGQGVTEAFF. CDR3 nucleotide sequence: TGCAGCTCCGTCGGGGGACAGGGGGTCACTGAAGCTTTCTTT.

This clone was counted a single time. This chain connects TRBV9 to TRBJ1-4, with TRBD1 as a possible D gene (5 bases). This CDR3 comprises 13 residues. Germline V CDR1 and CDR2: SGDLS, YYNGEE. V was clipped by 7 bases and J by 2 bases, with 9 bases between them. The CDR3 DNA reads TGTGCCAGCCAGGGTGCTACTAATGAAAAACTGTTTTTT. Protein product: CASQGATNEKLFF.

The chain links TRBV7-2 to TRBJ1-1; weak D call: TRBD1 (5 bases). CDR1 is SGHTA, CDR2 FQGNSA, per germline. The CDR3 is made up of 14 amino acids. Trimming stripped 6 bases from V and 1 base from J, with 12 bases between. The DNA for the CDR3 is TGTGCCAGCAGTCTGACAGAACAGAACACTGAAGCTTTCTTT. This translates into CASSLTEQNTEAFF.

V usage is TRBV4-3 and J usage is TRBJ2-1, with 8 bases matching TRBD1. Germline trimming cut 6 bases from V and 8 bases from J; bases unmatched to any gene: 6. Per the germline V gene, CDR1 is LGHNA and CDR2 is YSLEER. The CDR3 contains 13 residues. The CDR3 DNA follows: TGCGCCAGCAGGAGACAGGGGTACGATGAGCAGTTCTTC. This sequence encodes CASRRQGYDEQFF.

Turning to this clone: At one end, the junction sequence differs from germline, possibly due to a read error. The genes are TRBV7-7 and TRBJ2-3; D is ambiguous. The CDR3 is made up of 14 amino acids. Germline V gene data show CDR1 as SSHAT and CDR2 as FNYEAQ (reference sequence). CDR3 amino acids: CASSLLEGIDTQYF. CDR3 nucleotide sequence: TGTGCTAGCAGCTTATTGGAAGGGATAGATACGCAGTATTTT. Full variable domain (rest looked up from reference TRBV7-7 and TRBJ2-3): GAGVSQSPRYKVTKRGQDVTLRCDPISSHATLYWYQQALGQGPEFLTYFNYEAQPDKSGLPSDRFSAERPEGSISTLTIQRTEQRDSAMYRCASSLLEGIDTQYFGPGTRLTVL.

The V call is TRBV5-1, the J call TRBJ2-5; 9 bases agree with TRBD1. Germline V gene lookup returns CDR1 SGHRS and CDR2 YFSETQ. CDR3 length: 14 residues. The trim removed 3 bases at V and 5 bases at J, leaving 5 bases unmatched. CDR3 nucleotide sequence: TGCGCCAGCAGCTCCCCCGACAGGGGGGAGACCCAGTACTTC. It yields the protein CASSSPDRGETQYF.

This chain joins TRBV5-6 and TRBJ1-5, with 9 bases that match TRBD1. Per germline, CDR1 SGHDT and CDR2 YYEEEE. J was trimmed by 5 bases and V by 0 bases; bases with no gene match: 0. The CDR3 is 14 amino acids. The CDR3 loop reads CASSLGQGDQPQHF. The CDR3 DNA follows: TGTGCCAGCAGCTTGGGACAGGGGGATCAGCCCCAGCATTTT.

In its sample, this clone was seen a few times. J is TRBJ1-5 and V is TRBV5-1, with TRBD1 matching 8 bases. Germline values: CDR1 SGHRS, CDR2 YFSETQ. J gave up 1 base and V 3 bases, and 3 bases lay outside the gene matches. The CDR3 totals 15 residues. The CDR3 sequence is CASSWTGQSNQPQHF. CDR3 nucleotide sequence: TGCGCCAGCAGCTGGACAGGGCAGAGCAATCAGCCCCAGCATTTT.

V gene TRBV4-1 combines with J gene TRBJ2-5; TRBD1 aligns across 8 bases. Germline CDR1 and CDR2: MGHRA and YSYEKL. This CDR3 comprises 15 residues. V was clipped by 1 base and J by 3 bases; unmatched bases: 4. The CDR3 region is CASSQGDRGEETQYF. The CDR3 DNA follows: TGCGCCAGCAGCCAAGGCGACAGGGGCGAAGAGACCCAGTACTTC.

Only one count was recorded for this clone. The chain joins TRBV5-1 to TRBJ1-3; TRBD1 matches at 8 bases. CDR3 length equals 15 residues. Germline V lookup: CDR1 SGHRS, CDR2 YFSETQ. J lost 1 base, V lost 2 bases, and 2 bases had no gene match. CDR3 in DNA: TGCGCCAGCAGCTTCCAGGGGGCATCTGGAAACACCATATATTTT. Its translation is CASSFQGASGNTIYF.

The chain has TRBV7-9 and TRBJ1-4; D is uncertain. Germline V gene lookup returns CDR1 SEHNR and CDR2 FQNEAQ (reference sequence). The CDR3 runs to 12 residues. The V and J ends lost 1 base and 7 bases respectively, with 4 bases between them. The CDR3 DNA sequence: TGTGCCAGCAGCTTAGTAGGTGAAAAACTGTTTTTT. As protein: CASSLVGEKLFF.